Sequencing of this TCR beta chain was carried out in a study of T-cell reconstitution after alpha-beta-depleted transplantation in children. In this sample, this clonotype turned up many times. Unique molecular identifiers were used in preparing the TCRbeta library. One entry per CDR3 protein, called by TCRdb with MiXCR from the PCR reads. The table includes under 300,000 distinct CDR3 sequences, approximately 9.7% detected once. This CDR3 region has 13 residues. Germline loops: CDR1 SGHDN, CDR2 FVKESK. The ends were cut back, 1 base at V and 4 bases at J, with 6 bases in the middle. V gene TRBV14 combines with J gene TRBJ2-3; D gene uncertain. The sample here was PBMCs from the stem cell graft donor, taken from the stem cell graft. The sequence came from a human donor who donated a stem cell graft to a child with SCID. This CDR3 is CASSQVFADTQYF. CDR3 nucleotides: TGTGCCAGCAGCCAAGTTTTCGCAGATACGCAGTATTTT.